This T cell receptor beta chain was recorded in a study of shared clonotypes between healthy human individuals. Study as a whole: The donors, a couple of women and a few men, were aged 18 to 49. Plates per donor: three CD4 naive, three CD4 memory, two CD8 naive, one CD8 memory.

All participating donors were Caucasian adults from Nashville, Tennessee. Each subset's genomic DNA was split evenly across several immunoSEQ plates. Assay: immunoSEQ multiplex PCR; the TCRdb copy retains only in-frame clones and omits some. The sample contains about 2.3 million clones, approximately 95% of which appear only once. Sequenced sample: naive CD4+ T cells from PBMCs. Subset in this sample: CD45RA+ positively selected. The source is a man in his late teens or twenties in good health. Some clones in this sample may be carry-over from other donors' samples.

CDR3 coding DNA: TGTGCCAGCAGCTTAAGGGTGGTGGGAAGCTCCTACAATGAGCAGTTCTTC. Translation gives CASSLRVVGSSYNEQFF. This sequence joins TRBV7-2 and TRBJ2-1; no definite D call. The CDR3 consists of 17 residues. Germline V gives CDR1 SGHTA, CDR2 FQGNSA. Trimming cost V 2 bases and J 0 bases, with 14 bases left between them.